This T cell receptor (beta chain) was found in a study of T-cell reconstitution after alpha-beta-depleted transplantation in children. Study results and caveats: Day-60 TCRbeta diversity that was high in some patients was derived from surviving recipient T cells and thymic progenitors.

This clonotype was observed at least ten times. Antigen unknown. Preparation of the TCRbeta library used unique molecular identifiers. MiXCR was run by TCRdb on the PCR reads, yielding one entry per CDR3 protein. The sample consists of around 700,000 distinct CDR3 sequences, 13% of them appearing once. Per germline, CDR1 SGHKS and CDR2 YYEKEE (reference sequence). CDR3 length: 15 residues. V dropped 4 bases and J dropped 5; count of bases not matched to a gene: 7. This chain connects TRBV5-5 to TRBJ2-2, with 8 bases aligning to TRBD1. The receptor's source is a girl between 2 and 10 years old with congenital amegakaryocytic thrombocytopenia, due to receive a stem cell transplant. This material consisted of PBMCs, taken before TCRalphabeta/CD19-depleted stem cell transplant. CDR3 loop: CASSRGQERTGELFF. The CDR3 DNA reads TGTGCCAGCAGCCGGGGACAGGAACGGACCGGGGAGCTGTTTTTT.